This T cell receptor (beta chain) emerged from a study of blood T cell repertoires in COVID-19. Turning to the study itself: Both acute and convalescent COVID-19 samples were obtained from the United States, Italy and Spain.

Trimming removed 4 bases from V and 7 bases from J; junction bases left unmatched: 2. The CDR3 length is 14 residues. Germline V gene lookup returns CDR1 LNHDA and CDR2 SQIVND (reference sequence). Clones were read by immunoSEQ multiplex PCR, and TCRdb kept only the in-frame ones, dropping some. In the table there are 150,000 to 200,000 clones, 65% to 80% of which are singletons. Donors were grouped by their self-reported clinical history. Material for sequencing was PBMCs or T cells enriched from blood (not recorded which). The clonotype comes from a woman in her 50s with acute COVID-19. The rearrangement joins TRBV19 to TRBJ1-6; the match to TRBD1 covers 9 bases. The CDR3 spells CASSTGQGNSPLHF. Here the CDR3 DNA reads TGTGCCAGTAGTACGGGACAGGGCAATTCACCCCTCCACTTT.